These 11 T cell receptor beta chains were all obtained from the same sample, sequenced in a study of cytomegalovirus exposure and HLA in healthy donors. The PCR was carried out with 60 Vbeta primers and 13 Jbeta primers. TCRdb's table, derived via immunoSEQ multiplex PCR, lists solely in-frame clones and lacks some. The sample has around 110,000 clones, 73% seen once; the top ten hold about 8%. The sequenced sample consisted of PBMCs. The receptors originated from a man aged 25 to 40 in good health and CMV-seronegative.

This clone was found a few times. The CDR3 protein is CASTGGGTEAFF. In nucleotides, the CDR3 is TGTGCCAGTACAGGGGGCGGCACTGAAGCTTTCTTT. The chain joins TRBV6-5 to TRBJ1-1; 9 bases fit TRBD1. CDR1 MNHEY and CDR2 SVGAGI come from the germline V gene. The CDR3 totals 12 residues. Trimming at V came to 9 bases and at J to 4 bases, leaving 3 bases not matched to a gene.

The chain couples TRBV12-5 to TRBJ2-7; 12 nucleotides align to TRBD1. The CDR3 extends over 14 amino acids. Per the germline V gene, CDR1 is LGHNT and CDR2 is FRNRAP. V lost 6 bases, J lost 6 bases, and 6 bases stayed unmatched. The CDR3 bases are TGTGCTAGTGGCCCGGGACAGGGGGCTTCCGAGCAGTACTTC. Its translation is CASGPGQGASEQYF.

This clone was observed a single time. The gene calls are TRBV29-1 and TRBJ1-2; TRBD1 matches 9 bases. Per the germline V gene, CDR1 is SQVTM and CDR2 is ANQGSEA. There are 16 residues in the CDR3. The ends lost 0 bases at V and 0 bases at J; junction bases unmatched: 5. CDR3 in DNA: TGCAGCGTTGAAGACTCGGGACAGGGTCCTAACTATGGCTACACCTTC. Translation gives CSVEDSGQGPNYGYTF.

The chain employs TRBV27 and TRBJ1-5, with 7 bases lining up with TRBD1. Trimming at V came to 4 bases and at J to 7 bases, leaving 7 bases not matched to a gene. The CDR3 extends over 14 amino acids. CDR1 is MNHEY, CDR2 SMNVEV, per germline (reference sequence). CDR3 DNA: TGTGCCAGCAGTTCAAGACAGGGAGGCCAGCCCCAGCATTTT. Its protein is CASSSRQGGQPQHF.

The gene calls are TRBV7-2 and TRBJ1-2; the D gene is possibly TRBD1 (5 bases). V was clipped by 2 bases and J by 2 bases, with 9 bases between them. The CDR3 totals 14 residues. Germline V CDR1 and CDR2: SGHTA, FQGNSA. The CDR3 region has the DNA TGTGCCAGCAGCTTATGGGCAGGGAACTATGGCTACACCTTC. Residues: CASSLWAGNYGYTF.

This clone has only one observation. This chain uses TRBV7-9 with TRBJ1-2, with D possibly matching TRBD1 (5 bases). The CDR3 is 15 residues long. Per the germline V gene, CDR1 is SEHNR and CDR2 is FQNEAQ (reference sequence). Deletions cut 5 bases from V and 5 bases from J, with 18 bases between. CDR3 loop: CASSPVSWGTYGYTF. CDR3 in DNA: TGTGCCAGCAGCCCCGTTTCGTGGGGGACTTATGGCTACACCTTC.

CDR3 sequence (DNA): TGTGCCAGCAGTGAGGGCAGCATGAACACTGAAGCTTTCTTT. Its protein is CASSEGSMNTEAFF. This rearrangement joins TRBV2 to TRBJ1-1; D remains ambiguous. The CDR3 is 14 residues long. V lost 3 bases, J lost 0 bases, and 8 bases lay in between. In germline, CDR1 is SNHLY, CDR2 FYNNEI.

The CDR3 nucleotides read TGTGCCAGCAGCTCGTCGAAAAGGGGCTCTAACTATGGCTACACCTTC. Translated, it gives CASSSSKRGSNYGYTF. The chain joins TRBV5-4 to TRBJ1-2, with TRBD1 as a possible D gene (5 bases). V was cut by 3 bases and J by 0 bases, with 15 bases left in between. In germline, CDR1 is SGHNT, CDR2 YYREEE (reference sequence). CDR3 size: 16 residues.

The chain links TRBV6-5 to TRBJ1-4; no clear D gene. Trimming pared 6 bases from V and 5 bases from J, leaving 10 bases between. This CDR3 is built from 13 residues. Germline CDR1 reads MNHEY; CDR2 reads SVGAGI. CDR3 loop: CASRDGVNEKLFF. In DNA, the CDR3 is TGTGCCAGCAGAGACGGGGTAAATGAAAAACTGTTTTTT.

This clone was seen only a few times. V and J are TRBV7-9 and TRBJ1-6; 7 positions agree with TRBD1. V lost 1 base and J lost 9; bases outside the gene matches: 3. Germline CDR1 reads SEHNR; CDR2 reads FQNEAQ (reference sequence). The CDR3 runs to 14 residues. The CDR3 sequence is CASSLGQGSSPLHF. The CDR3 nucleotides read TGTGCCAGCAGCTTAGGACAGGGAAGTTCACCCCTCCACTTT.

The chain couples TRBV4-1 to TRBJ2-7; 10 positions agree with TRBD2. Germline CDR1 and CDR2: MGHRA and YSYEKL. The CDR3 spans 15 residues. The trim removed 2 bases at V and 6 bases at J, leaving 7 bases unmatched. DNA of the CDR3: TGCGCCAGCAGCCAAACCGGGACTAGCGTGTGCGAGCAGTACTTC. As protein: CASSQTGTSVCEQYF.